The rows below give T cell receptor beta chains drawn from one sample of a study of T cell responses to AZD1222 COVID-19 vaccine. The data were produced by immunoSEQ multiplex PCR, yet TCRdb's version contains in-frame clones alone and is incomplete. The sample has some 110,000 clones; 90% are singletons. Material: peripheral blood, obtained 28 days after the second AZD1222 dose. Receptor source: an adult who received the AZD1222 COVID-19 vaccine. Each CDR3 is given with its conserved first and last residue. Each record gives: V gene, D gene, clone size, CDR3 length, J gene, CDR3 DNA, CDR3 protein. The D gene is left open where the match is weak. Clone size is stated in some rows and not others, as once, few, many or a class when expanded.

>TRBV18|NA|NA|12|TRBJ1-1
TGTGCCAGCTCACCGGGGATCACTGAAGCTTTCTTT
CASSPGITEAFF
>TRBV9|TRBD1|once|15|TRBJ2-7
TGTGCCAGCAGCCCCGGGACAGGGGGCGTCTACGAGCAGTACTTC
CASSPGTGGVYEQYF
>TRBV24-1|TRBD2|NA|17|TRBJ2-5
TGTGCCACCAGTGATTTGCCCCCCTCTAGCGGCCAAGAGACCCAGTACTTC
CATSDLPPSSGQETQYF
>TRBV6-5|TRBD1|NA|13|TRBJ1-1
TGTGCCTCCAAGGGACAGGGCCAGACTGAAGCTTTCTTT
CASKGQGQTEAFF
>TRBV21-1|NA|once|15|TRBJ2-7
TGTGCCAGCAGCCATAGGGGGGCCTTCTCCTACGAGCAGTACTTC
CASSHRGAFSYEQYF
>TRBV27|TRBD2|NA|17|TRBJ2-7
TGTGCCAGCAGTTTACCGCGGGGGACTAGCGGGTGCTACGAGCAGTACTTC
CASSLPRGTSGCYEQYF
>TRBV7-6|NA|NA|15|TRBJ1-5
TGTGCCAGCAGCCCAGGGGCAGGGCGGAATCAGCCCCAGCATTTT
CASSPGAGRNQPQHF
>TRBV4-1|TRBD1|NA|14|TRBJ2-5
TGCGCCAGCAGCCCCGGGACAGCGCGAGAGACCCAGTACTTC
CASSPGTARETQYF
>TRBV27|TRBD2|NA|16|TRBJ2-5
TGTGCCAGCAGTCGCGTTGCGGGGGGGCTGGAGGAGACCCAGTACTTC
CASSRVAGGLEETQYF
>TRBV11-3|TRBD1|NA|15|TRBJ2-1
TGTGCCAGCAGCTTAGATGGACAGGGGATGACTGAGCAGTTCTTC
CASSLDGQGMTEQFF
>TRBV5-4|TRBD2|NA|14|TRBJ2-7
TGTGCCAGCAGCTTGGTTGGGACTATGAACGAGCAGTACTTC
CASSLVGTMNEQYF
>TRBV18|NA|NA|13|TRBJ1-1
TGTGCCAGCTCACCGCCCTCGGGCGCTGAAGCTTTCTTT
CASSPPSGAEAFF
>TRBV5-1|TRBD2|NA|18|TRBJ2-2
TGCGCCAGCAGCTTGGTGCCGCGGGGGACCTCGAACACCGGGGAGCTGTTTTTT
CASSLVPRGTSNTGELFF
>TRBV12-3/TRBV12-4|NA|once|11|TRBJ2-3
TGTGCCAGCAGTTTCCTCGATACGCAGTATTTT
CASSFLDTQYF
>TRBV5-1|TRBD2|NA|16|TRBJ2-7
TGCGCCAGCAGCTTGGATAGCGGGGGTATAGGCTACGAGCAGTACTTC
CASSLDSGGIGYEQYF
>TRBV28|TRBD2|once|16|TRBJ2-7
TGTGCCAGCAGTTTCGGGACTAGCGGGGACCCCTACGAGCAGTACTTC
CASSFGTSGDPYEQYF
>TRBV19|NA|NA|14|TRBJ2-7
TGTGCCAGTAGTATGGGCAGGGGCGCCTACGAGCAGTACTTC
CASSMGRGAYEQYF
>TRBV6-2/TRBV6-3|NA|few|11|TRBJ2-7
TGTGCCAGCAGTTACATCTACGAGCAGTACTTC
CASSYIYEQYF
>TRBV27|NA|NA|14|TRBJ1-3
TGTGCCAGCAGTTTATCTGGCTCTGGAAACACCATATATTTT
CASSLSGSGNTIYF
>TRBV7-3|NA|once|14|TRBJ1-2
TGTGCCAGCACCCGAATCAAGGAGAACTATGGCTACACCTTC
CASTRIKENYGYTF
>TRBV5-1|NA|NA|14|TRBJ2-2
TGCGCCAGCAGCAGGGAGCCCAACACCGGGGAGCTGTTTTTT
CASSREPNTGELFF
>TRBV7-6|NA|NA|14|TRBJ2-1
TGTGCCAGCAGCTTAGCGGGGGCCTTGGATGAGCAGTTCTTC
CASSLAGALDEQFF
>TRBV27|NA|NA|12|TRBJ1-2
TGTGCCAGCAGTTCGGTTGGGGGTGGCTACACCTTC
CASSSVGGGYTF
>TRBV12-3/TRBV12-4|TRBD1|NA|12|TRBJ1-2
TGTGCCAGCAGCTACAGGGGCTATGGCTACACCTTC
CASSYRGYGYTF
>TRBV7-2|TRBD1|NA|16|TRBJ2-2
TGTGCCAGCAGCTTAGGACCAGGGGGCAACACCGGGGAGCTGTTTTTT
CASSLGPGGNTGELFF
>TRBV9|NA|once|15|TRBJ1-4
TGTGCCAGCAGCCCATTTGGGGCAACTAATGAAAAACTGTTTTTT
CASSPFGATNEKLFF
>TRBV27|NA|NA|14|TRBJ2-2
TGTGCCAGCAGTTTAGTGGGAGGCAGGTGGGAGCTGTTTTTT
CASSLVGGRWELFF
>TRBV10-1|TRBD1|NA|17|TRBJ1-1
TGCGCCAGCAGTGAGTCGAAGGACAGGGGGCTCGACACTGAAGCTTTCTTT
CASSESKDRGLDTEAFF
>TRBV11-2|TRBD2|NA|16|TRBJ2-1
TGTGCCAGCAGCTTAGATGGCGCTAGCGGGGTAAATGAGCAGTTCTTC
CASSLDGASGVNEQFF
>TRBV14|NA|few|13|TRBJ2-3
TGTGCCAGCAGCCTCTCGGGTCCTTATACGCAGTATTTT
CASSLSGPYTQYF
>TRBV4-3|TRBD2|NA|15|TRBJ2-1
TGCGCCAGCAGCGAAGGGACTAGCGGAGACAATGAGCAGTTCTTC
CASSEGTSGDNEQFF
>TRBV6-2/TRBV6-3|NA|NA|17|TRBJ1-5
TGTGCCAGCAGTTTAGAACTCGGGGCAGGGGCCAATCAGCCCCAGCATTTT
CASSLELGAGANQPQHF
>TRBV6-5|NA|NA|15|TRBJ1-2
TGTGCCAGCAGTTACGTCGGAACTAACCCCTATGGCTACACCTTC
CASSYVGTNPYGYTF
>TRBV11-1|NA|NA|15|TRBJ1-1
TGTGCCAGCAGCTTATCGGCAGGCCCGAACACTGAAGCTTTCTTT
CASSLSAGPNTEAFF
>TRBV5-8|NA|NA|13|TRBJ1-3
TGTGCCAGCAACCAGGATCCCGGAAACACCATATATTTT
CASNQDPGNTIYF
>TRBV6-5|NA|NA|12|TRBJ2-1
TGTGCCAGCAGCGTGGGATACAATGAGCAGTTCTTC
CASSVGYNEQFF
>TRBV5-1|TRBD1|NA|15|TRBJ2-1
TGCGCCAGCAGCTTGGACAGGGGGGAAGGGAATGAGCAGTTCTTC
CASSLDRGEGNEQFF
>TRBV10-3|NA|NA|13|TRBJ2-7
TGTGCCATAATATTGGGGGGATCCTACGAGCAGTACTTC
CAIILGGSYEQYF
>TRBV7-9|NA|NA|16|TRBJ2-7
TGTGCCAGCAGCCTAACCCCGGGACCCACAAGGGGCGAGCAGTACTTC
CASSLTPGPTRGEQYF
>TRBV7-2|NA|NA|13|TRBJ2-5
TGTGCCAGCAGCTTAGGCTTACGGGAGACCCAGTACTTC
CASSLGLRETQYF
>TRBV2|NA|NA|12|TRBJ2-7
TGTGCCAGCAGTGTGCAAGGGGGCGAGCAGTACTTC
CASSVQGGEQYF
>TRBV4-3|TRBD1|NA|14|TRBJ2-7
TGCGCCAGCAGCCCGGCGCGACAGGGCTACGAGCAGTACTTC
CASSPARQGYEQYF
>TRBV27|NA|NA|14|TRBJ2-7
TGTGCCAGCAAAAAAGAGGGCGGGTACTACGAGCAGTACTTC
CASKKEGGYYEQYF
>TRBV5-1|TRBD1|NA|14|TRBJ1-2
TGCGCCAGCAGCCCGACAGGGGGCAACTATGGCTACACCTTC
CASSPTGGNYGYTF
>TRBV7-6|TRBD1|once|16|TRBJ1-3
TGTGCCAGCAGCTTATCAACAGGGGCCGCTGGAAACACCATATATTTT
CASSLSTGAAGNTIYF
>TRBV18|NA|NA|14|TRBJ1-5
TGTGCCAGCTCAACTCAGGACACGAATCAGCCCCAGCATTTT
CASSTQDTNQPQHF
>TRBV7-8|NA|NA|12|TRBJ2-7
TGTGCCAGCAGCTTAGAGGTTGGTGGGCAGTACTTC
CASSLEVGGQYF
>TRBV9|TRBD1|NA|15|TRBJ1-6
TGTGCCAGCAGCGTTCTGACAGGGACTGGCTCACCCCTCCACTTT
CASSVLTGTGSPLHF
>TRBV5-1|TRBD1|NA|17|TRBJ1-1
TGCGCCAGCAGCTTGTCCCAGGGGGCCGGGATGAACACTGAAGCTTTCTTT
CASSLSQGAGMNTEAFF
>TRBV23-1|NA|NA|11|TRBJ1-1
TGCGCCGGGCGCCTTGACACTGAAGCTTTCTTT
CAGRLDTEAFF
>TRBV6-2/TRBV6-3|TRBD1|few|15|TRBJ1-5
TGTGCCAGCAGCCGGACAGGGCTTAGCAATCAGCCCCAGCATTTT
CASSRTGLSNQPQHF
>TRBV30|NA|once|13|TRBJ1-1
TGTGCCTGGGCCGGGTCCCGGGACACTGAAGCTTTCTTT
CAWAGSRDTEAFF
>TRBV6-5|NA|NA|16|TRBJ1-6
TGTGCCAGCAGTTACGCAACGGGGGGCTATAATTCACCCCTCCACTTT
CASSYATGGYNSPLHF
>TRBV19|NA|few|16|TRBJ2-1
TGTGCCACCTCCCTTCAGGGGGGCCGATCCTACAATGAGCAGTTCTTC
CATSLQGGRSYNEQFF
>TRBV10-3|NA|NA|13|TRBJ1-5
TGTGCCATCAGTGGGGGATACAATCAGCCCCAGCATTTT
CAISGGYNQPQHF